This T cell receptor (beta chain) is from a study of T cell responses to AZD1222 COVID-19 vaccine. Study-level findings and limits: Clonal diversity may have been underestimated in mostly white British donors. Just six people given AZD1222 tested seropositive at baseline. Spike-specific TCR depth and breadth grew after two AZD1222 doses.

The CDR3 consists of 15 residues. Trimming at V came to 4 bases and at J to 3 bases, leaving 7 bases not matched to a gene. The germline CDR1 and CDR2 sequences are SEHNR and FQNEAQ (reference sequence). Method: immunoSEQ multiplex PCR; TCRdb's copy keeps in-frame clones and lacks some. Among fewer than 100,000 clones listed, roughly 87% were seen once. Points on this clone: Antigen: not known.

Sequenced material: peripheral blood, taken 28 days after the second AZD1222 dose. This TCR came from an adult who received the AZD1222 COVID-19 vaccine. The rearrangement joins TRBV7-9 to TRBJ2-5, with 8 bases lining up with TRBD1. CDR3 DNA: TGTGCCAGCAGCTCACGGACAGGGATTAAAGAGACCCAGTACTTC. Residues: CASSSRTGIKETQYF.